This is a list of T cell receptor beta chains from one sample in a study of HIV-infected patients and healthy controls. TCRdb reanalysed the 5' RACE reads using MiXCR and keeps one entry per CDR3 protein. The sample lists over 7,500 distinct CDR3 sequences; 6.1% were seen once. Sequences were derived from blood, sampled before antiretroviral therapy. These receptors originate from an adult with HIV infection. The CDR3 runs from the conserved cysteine through the conserved F or W. D genes are given only for firm matches. Size is stated for part of the rows, as once, few or many counts, or as a class when the clone is expanded.

CDR3 DNA,CDR3 protein,D gene,J gene,clone size,V gene
TGTGCCAGTAGTCCACGACAGGCGTCCTATAATTCACCCCTCCACTTT,CASSPRQASYNSPLHF,-,TRBJ1-6,few,TRBV19
TGTGCTAGTGGAACGAAGCCCCAGCATTTT,CASGTKPQHF,-,TRBJ1-5,many,TRBV12-5
TGTGCCAGCAGTTTTCGGGGGGGCGCTTTTCGTGACTACAATGAGCAGTTCTTC,CASSFRGGAFRDYNEQFF,TRBD2,TRBJ2-1,many,TRBV12-3/TRBV12-4
TGTGCCAGCAGCTTACTAGCGGGGCCCTACGAGCAGTACTTC,CASSLLAGPYEQYF,TRBD2,TRBJ2-7,many,TRBV7-2
TGTGCCAGCAGCCCGGGACTAGCGGGGATATACGAGCAGTACTTC,CASSPGLAGIYEQYF,TRBD2,TRBJ2-7,many,TRBV3-1
TGTGCCAGGCGCACAGATACGCAGTATTTT,CARRTDTQYF,-,TRBJ2-3,many,TRBV21-1
TGTGCCAGCAGCTTACTGGGAAGAGACACGCAGTACTTC,CASSLLGRDTQYF,-,TRBJ2-7,-,TRBV11-2
TGTGCCAGCAGCTTGGATGGGGGCGCAGCGGCAGATACGCAGTATTTT,CASSLDGGAAADTQYF,-,TRBJ2-3,many,TRBV5-4
TGTGCCAGCAGTGCGGGACCCTATAATTCACCCCTCCACTTT,CASSAGPYNSPLHF,-,TRBJ1-6,many,TRBV6-1
TGTGCCAGCAGTCCGAGCCCGCACGGGGAGCTGTTTTTT,CASSPSPHGELFF,-,TRBJ2-2,few,TRBV27
TGTGCCAGCAGCCCGGGACGGGGGACAACTAGCACAGATACGCAGTATTTT,CASSPGRGTTSTDTQYF,-,TRBJ2-3,medium-sized,TRBV7-8
TGTGCCAGCAGCTTAGGCCCCACAGGGTACCAATCCTACAATGAGCAGTTCTTC,CASSLGPTGYQSYNEQFF,-,TRBJ2-1,medium-sized,TRBV7-2
TGCAGCGTTGTGGGGACAGGGGAATATGGCTACACCTTC,CSVVGTGEYGYTF,TRBD1,TRBJ1-2,medium-sized,TRBV29-1
TGTGCCAGCCCCGCCCCGGGGTTCATGAACACTGAAGCTTTCTTT,CASPAPGFMNTEAFF,-,TRBJ1-1,many,TRBV28
TGTGCCAGCAGCCCGGACCGCTACGAGCAGTACTTC,CASSPDRYEQYF,-,TRBJ2-7,many,TRBV6-5
TGTGCCAGCAGTCCGGACAGGGGGTATGAGCAGTTCTTC,CASSPDRGYEQFF,TRBD1,TRBJ2-1,-,TRBV28
TGTGCCAGCTCACCTACAGGGGAAGATACGCAGTATTTT,CASSPTGEDTQYF,TRBD1,TRBJ2-3,medium-sized,TRBV18
TGTGCCAGCAGCTTATCTCTTCGGGCAGATACGCAGTATTTT,CASSLSLRADTQYF,-,TRBJ2-3,medium-sized,TRBV11-3
TGTGCCAGCTCACCTGACCAGGGGCGGTACGAGCAGTACTTC,CASSPDQGRYEQYF,-,TRBJ2-7,many,TRBV18
TGCAGTGCTAACCGAGGGGATTCCTATGGCTACACCTTC,CSANRGDSYGYTF,-,TRBJ1-2,many,TRBV20-1
TGTGCCAGCAGTTACTCAGGCAGGGACCCCTATGGCTACACCTTC,CASSYSGRDPYGYTF,-,TRBJ1-2,many,TRBV6-5
TGCAGCGCGCCGGGACAGGGGTTCAATGAGCAGTTCTTC,CSAPGQGFNEQFF,TRBD1,TRBJ2-1,many,TRBV29-1
TGTGCCAGCAGCGGTAGCGGGGGGGCATCTGATACGCAGTATTTT,CASSGSGGASDTQYF,TRBD2,TRBJ2-3,many,TRBV9
TGTGCCAGCAGCCAAGGAGGCTCCGATGAGCAGTTCTTC,CASSQGGSDEQFF,-,TRBJ2-1,few,TRBV4-2
TGCAGCGTTGATGGGGGTACAGATACGCAGTATTTT,CSVDGGTDTQYF,-,TRBJ2-3,many,TRBV29-1
TGTGCCACCAGTCGCCGGGGTGTTCTCCAAGAGACCCAGTACTTC,CATSRRGVLQETQYF,-,TRBJ2-5,many,TRBV15
TGTGCCAGCAGCAGTCAGGGGGCCGAGGAGACCCAGTACTTC,CASSSQGAEETQYF,TRBD1,TRBJ2-5,many,TRBV11-2
TGTGCCAGCAGTCGTACAGGGGCCGGGGCCAACGTCCTGACTTTC,CASSRTGAGANVLTF,TRBD1,TRBJ2-6,once,TRBV12-3/TRBV12-4
TGTGCCAGCAGCGTAGCTAGCCAGAACTGCCAAGAGACCCAGTACTTC,CASSVASQNCQETQYF,-,TRBJ2-5,medium-sized,TRBV9
TGTGCCAGTAGTATAGTGCCGGGGAGAGTAAATGAGCAGTTCTTC,CASSIVPGRVNEQFF,-,TRBJ2-1,many,TRBV19
TGTGCCAGCAGCCCCGCCCATGAGCAGTTCTTC,CASSPAHEQFF,-,TRBJ2-1,many,TRBV12-3/TRBV12-4
TGTGCCAGCAGTTTAATTTCGGGACCCCCCGGGGAGCTGTTTTTT,CASSLISGPPGELFF,-,TRBJ2-2,medium-sized,TRBV12-3/TRBV12-4
TGCGCCAGCAGCTCGGGGGGGGTTTCCCTGCGGGAGCAGTACTTC,CASSSGGVSLREQYF,TRBD2,TRBJ2-7,many,TRBV5-1
TGTGTCAGCAGTGAAGGTAGAGGGACAGATACGCAGTATTTT,CVSSEGRGTDTQYF,-,TRBJ2-3,many,TRBV2
TGCAGTGTTGCGGACAGGGTGAATCAGCCCCAGCATTTT,CSVADRVNQPQHF,TRBD1,TRBJ1-5,medium-sized,TRBV20-1
TGTGCCAGCAGCTTGGAGAAGAACACTGAAGCTTTCTTT,CASSLEKNTEAFF,-,TRBJ1-1,medium-sized,TRBV7-9
TGTGCCAGCAGACCACGCGGAAGCACAGATACGCAGTATTTT,CASRPRGSTDTQYF,-,TRBJ2-3,many,TRBV12-3/TRBV12-4
TGCAGCGCTGGGACAGGGGGCTCCGGCTACACCTTC,CSAGTGGSGYTF,TRBD1,TRBJ1-2,few,TRBV29-1
TGTGCCAGCAGCTTATACGGGACATCTCAAGAGACCCAGTACTTC,CASSLYGTSQETQYF,-,TRBJ2-5,many,TRBV7-6
TGTGCTAGTCTTCAAGCTAACACTGAAGCTTTCTTT,CASLQANTEAFF,-,TRBJ1-1,many,TRBV12-5
TGTGCCAGCAGCAAAGATGACAGGGAGGAGGAAAAACTGTTTTTT,CASSKDDREEEKLFF,-,TRBJ1-4,medium-sized,TRBV21-1
TGTGCCAGCAGCCTCTCCTATAATTCACCCCTCCACTTT,CASSLSYNSPLHF,-,TRBJ1-6,medium-sized,TRBV14
TGCAGTGCTTCTCGGGTCAAGCCGACCGGGGAGCTGTTTTTT,CSASRVKPTGELFF,-,TRBJ2-2,medium-sized,TRBV20-1
TGTGCCAGCAAGGAGTTAGCGGGGGGCTCCTACAATGAGCAGTTCTTC,CASKELAGGSYNEQFF,TRBD2,TRBJ2-1,many,TRBV2
TGTGCCAGCAGCTGGGGAGGGGGCGGCACTGAAGCTTTCTTT,CASSWGGGGTEAFF,TRBD1,TRBJ1-1,medium-sized,TRBV7-9
TGTGCCAGCAGCTTAAACCGGGCTGCTAGCACAGATACGCAGTATTTT,CASSLNRAASTDTQYF,-,TRBJ2-3,medium-sized,TRBV7-3
TGTGCCAGCAGCTGGAGCGGGGGGCTTAGCTCCTACGAGCAGTACTTC,CASSWSGGLSSYEQYF,TRBD2,TRBJ2-7,many,TRBV7-9
TGTGCCATCAGTGAGTGGACGGAGAACACTGAAGCTTTCTTT,CAISEWTENTEAFF,-,TRBJ1-1,many,TRBV10-3